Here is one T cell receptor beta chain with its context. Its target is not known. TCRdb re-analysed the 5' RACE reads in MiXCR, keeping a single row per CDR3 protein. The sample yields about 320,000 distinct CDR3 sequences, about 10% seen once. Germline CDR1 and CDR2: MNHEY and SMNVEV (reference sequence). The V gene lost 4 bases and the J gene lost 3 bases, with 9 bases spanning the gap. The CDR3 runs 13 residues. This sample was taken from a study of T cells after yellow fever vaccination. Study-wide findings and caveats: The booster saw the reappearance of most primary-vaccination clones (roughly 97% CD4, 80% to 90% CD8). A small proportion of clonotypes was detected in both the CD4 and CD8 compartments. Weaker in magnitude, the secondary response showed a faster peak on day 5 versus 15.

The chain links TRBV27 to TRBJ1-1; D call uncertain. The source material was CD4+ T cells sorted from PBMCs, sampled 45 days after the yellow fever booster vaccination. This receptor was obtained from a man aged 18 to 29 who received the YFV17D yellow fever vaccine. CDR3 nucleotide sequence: TGTGCCAGCAGTTCGGGGAGGGACACTGAAGCTTTCTTT. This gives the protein CASSSGRDTEAFF.